This is a list of T cell receptor beta chains from one sample in a study of blood T cell repertoires in COVID-19. Assay used: immunoSEQ multiplex PCR; TCRdb lists only in-frame clones, some missing. The data show about 40,000 clones, roughly 88% seen once. Sample: peripheral blood. The receptors stem from an older woman with acute or convalescent COVID-19. Both conserved end residues are part of each CDR3. D genes are given only for firm matches. Size tells how often a clone was seen (once, few, many) or the class of an expanded clone, and some rows leave it out.

j_gene	len	v_gene	d_gene	abundance	CDR3nt	CDR3aa
TRBJ1-1	13	TRBV7-2	-	once	TGTGCCAGCAGCTTAGATGCAGCCAGCGCTTATTTCTTT	CASSLDAASAYFF
TRBJ2-2	14	TRBV2	-	-	TGTGCCAGCAGTGTTCTTTTCTCCACCGGGGAGCTGTTTTTT	CASSVLFSTGELFF
TRBJ2-1	15	TRBV3-1/TRBV3-2	-	once	TGTGCCAGAACCGGGACTTTTAGCTCCTACAATGAGCAGTTCTTC	CARTGTFSSYNEQFF
TRBJ1-5	11	TRBV20-1	-	-	TGCAGTGCTGGCCAGGCGCAGCCCCAGCATTTT	CSAGQAQPQHF
TRBJ2-5	13	TRBV12-3/TRBV12-4	-	-	TGTGCCAGCAGTTTTGCCAGCCAAGAGACCCAGTACTTC	CASSFASQETQYF
TRBJ1-5	15	TRBV6-5	TRBD1	-	TGTGCCAGCAGCCTCTACGGGACAGGTAATCAGCCCCAGCATTTT	CASSLYGTGNQPQHF
TRBJ2-1	12	TRBV5-1	-	once	TGCGCCAGCAGCTTGACAGGTTATGAGCAGTTCTTC	CASSLTGYEQFF
TRBJ2-1	15	TRBV10-3	TRBD1	-	TGTGCCATCAGTGGCGGGACAGGGGGCTATAATGAGCAGTTCTTC	CAISGGTGGYNEQFF
TRBJ2-5	14	TRBV7-2	-	-	TGTGCCAGCAGCTTATCACAGGCGGTGGAGACCCAGTACTTC	CASSLSQAVETQYF
TRBJ2-2	15	TRBV2	-	-	TGTGCCAGCAGTAACCGGGACTCTAACACCGGGGAGCTGTTTTTT	CASSNRDSNTGELFF
TRBJ1-4	14	TRBV6-2/TRBV6-3	-	-	TGTGCCATCCGCCCGGGGGACACCCATGAAAAACTGTTTTTT	CAIRPGDTHEKLFF
TRBJ2-1	15	TRBV28	TRBD2	-	TGTGCCACCACCGGGAGGGCAGGGGCTATCAATGAGCAGTTCTTC	CATTGRAGAINEQFF
TRBJ2-5	13	TRBV6-2/TRBV6-3	-	-	TGTGCCAGCAGTTTTACGGGAAAAGAGACCCAGTACTTC	CASSFTGKETQYF
TRBJ1-1	12	TRBV7-9	TRBD1	-	TGTGCCAGCAGCTTCGAGACAGGGCCAGCTTTCTTT	CASSFETGPAFF
TRBJ2-3	16	TRBV24-1	TRBD2	-	TGTGCCACCAGTGACCGACTAGCGGGTGACTTGGATACGCAGTATTTT	CATSDRLAGDLDTQYF
TRBJ1-5	15	TRBV9	TRBD1	-	TGTGCCAGCAGCGGGGCCGGGACAGATAATCAGCCCCAGCATTTT	CASSGAGTDNQPQHF
TRBJ1-5	13	TRBV3-1/TRBV3-2	-	-	TGTGCCAGCAGCTCGGGGGTAAATCAGCCCCAGCATTTT	CASSSGVNQPQHF
TRBJ1-3	16	TRBV27	-	-	TGTGCCAGCAGTTTCCGAGGACAGCACTCTGGAAACACCATATATTTT	CASSFRGQHSGNTIYF
TRBJ2-1	16	TRBV27	TRBD1	-	TGTGCCAGCAGTCCCGATGCCGGGACAGGGAACAATGAGCAGTTCTTC	CASSPDAGTGNNEQFF
TRBJ1-4	13	TRBV30	-	-	TGTGCCTGGAGTGTACTCATATGGGAAAAACTGTTTTTT	CAWSVLIWEKLFF
TRBJ1-1	13	TRBV5-1	-	-	TGCGCCAGCAGGCAACAGGGGAACACTGAAGCTTTCTTT	CASRQQGNTEAFF
TRBJ2-1	15	TRBV18	TRBD1	-	TGTGCCAGCTTAACCGGGACAGGGGCCTACAATGAGCAGTTCTTC	CASLTGTGAYNEQFF
TRBJ2-2	14	TRBV29-1	TRBD2	-	TGCAGCGGGGTACTAGCGTCGAACACCGGGGAGCTGTTTTTT	CSGVLASNTGELFF
TRBJ2-1	16	TRBV10-3	-	-	TGTGCCATCAGTGAGTCGTCGACAGGTGTTTTCAATGAGCAGTTCTTC	CAISESSTGVFNEQFF